This section outlines one T cell receptor (beta chain) sequence together with its context. Antigen specificity is unknown. This may arise from a read error, as a much more abundant clone is one base away. In germline, CDR1 is MNHEY, CDR2 SMNVEV (reference sequence). This CDR3 region has 10 residues. Primers used in a second PCR of about 7 to 12 cycles were a sample-barcoded 5' primer and a J-beta primer mix. Sequencing of every sample gave 2.5 million or more CDR3-containing paired-end reads. TCRdb re-called the 5' RACE reads through MiXCR, storing one row per CDR3 protein. Among roughly 1,500,000 distinct CDR3 sequences listed, approximately 32% were seen once. The sample is drawn from a study of blood T cells in healthy people across ages. General observations from the study: Diversity figures based on one million T cells were deemed too low. Observed TCR beta diversity showed a strong correlation with the percentage of naive T cells as measured by flow cytometry. Relative to aged donors, long-lived donors carried more naive CD4+ cells and displayed higher diversity.

The TCR sequence derives from a woman aged 25 to 45 in good health. This chain links TRBV27 with TRBJ2-4; no firm D call. Sample: blood. This CDR3 reads CACSPRLQYF. CDR3 coding DNA: TGTGCCTGCAGTCCTCGACTTCAGTACTTC.